The 27 T cell receptor beta chains listed next were all sequenced from one sample in a study of early T cells in non-severe SARS-CoV-2 infection. From the 5' RACE reads, TCRdb called clonotypes with MiXCR, one entry per CDR3 protein. Among about 40,000 distinct CDR3 sequences listed, roughly 4.7% were seen once. Sequencing was done on a sample of whole blood. Receptor source: an adult who was a healthcare worker with PCR-confirmed SARS-CoV-2 infection or an uninfected control (not recorded which).

This clonotype was recorded a few times. For the CDR3, the DNA is TGTGCCAGCAGTGAATACCCCCAGGCTGGGGCCAACGTCCTGACTTTC. Translation: CASSEYPQAGANVLTF. The gene calls are TRBV2 and TRBJ2-6; D is unresolved. The CDR3 totals 16 residues. Trimming left V 2 bases short and J 2 bases short, with 10 bases between. Germline CDR1 is SNHLY and CDR2 is FYNNEI.

In its sample, this clonotype was seen many times. This chain connects TRBV19 to TRBJ2-2; D is possibly TRBD1 or TRBD2 (7 bases each). Germline V gene data show CDR1 as LNHDA and CDR2 as SQIVND (reference sequence). The CDR3 is 16 amino acids. V dropped 9 bases and J dropped 6 bases, with 23 bases sitting between them. The CDR3 sequence: CASSLRTGEGAGELFF. DNA of the CDR3: TGTGCCAGCAGTCTTAGAACAGGGGAGGGTGCCGGGGAGCTGTTTTTT.

Within the sample, this clonotype is medium-sized (0.01 to 0.1%). This chain links TRBV3-1 with TRBJ1-2; D is undetermined. Trimming stripped 3 bases from V and 1 base from J, with 3 bases between. This CDR3 has 12 residues. Germline CDR1 LGHDT, CDR2 YNNKEL (reference sequence). CDR3 residues: CASSQYNYGYTF. The CDR3 DNA sequence: TGTGCCAGCAGCCAGTATAACTATGGCTACACCTTC.

This clonotype was seen ten or more times. The chain couples TRBV6-5 to TRBJ2-5; either TRBD1 or TRBD2 may fit D (5 bases each). The CDR3 covers 14 residues. Looked up from germline, CDR1 is MNHEY and CDR2 is SVGAGI. The V gene lost 2 bases and the J gene lost 5 bases, with 12 bases spanning the gap. The CDR3 region has the DNA TGTGCCAGCAGTTACGGGGGTGGGCAGGAGACCCAGTACTTC. Residues: CASSYGGGQETQYF.

The rearrangement links TRBV28 to TRBJ1-2; TRBD1 might be the D (5 bases). Trimming stripped 6 bases from V and 4 bases from J, with 12 bases between. The CDR3 sequence is 13 residues long. Germline values: CDR1 MDHEN, CDR2 SYDVKM. The DNA of the CDR3 is TGTGCCAGCAGAGCAGACGGGGCCTATGGCTACACCTTC. Residues: CASRADGAYGYTF.

In its sample, this clonotype was seen many times. The rearrangement uses TRBV12-3 or TRBV12-4 and TRBJ2-2; maybe TRBD2 (6 bases). The CDR3 consists of 14 residues. The V and J ends lost 7 bases and 7 bases respectively, with 16 bases between them. The CDR3: CASILSRGGGELFF. CDR3 bases: TGTGCCAGCATCCTGTCACGGGGAGGCGGGGAGCTGTTTTTT.

This clonotype occurred a few times. The chain has TRBV7-9 and TRBJ1-1; D not certain. Trimming left V 1 base short and J 3 bases short, with 9 bases between. The CDR3 covers 14 residues. The germline V gene has CDR1 SEHNR and CDR2 FQNEAQ (reference sequence). The CDR3 coding sequence is TGTGCCAGCAGCTTAGACGGGCAGGACACTGAAGCTTTCTTT. It codes for CASSLDGQDTEAFF.

This clonotype was observed many times. The chain couples TRBV5-1 to TRBJ2-1; D possibly corresponds to TRBD2 (5 bases). This CDR3 comprises 15 residues. Germline assignment: CDR1 SGHRS and CDR2 YFSETQ. The ends were cut back, 0 bases at V and 4 bases at J, with 11 bases in the middle. In DNA, the CDR3 is TGCGCCAGCAGCTTGGAAAGCGGACCTTACAATGAGCAGTTCTTC. Amino acids: CASSLESGPYNEQFF.

Ten or more counts support this clonotype. This rearrangement joins TRBV19 to TRBJ2-2; D not certain. Germline V lookup: CDR1 LNHDA, CDR2 SQIVND (reference sequence). The V end lost 5 bases, the J end lost 5 bases, and 12 bases lay between the germline ends. The CDR3 sequence is 14 residues long. The CDR3 DNA follows: TGTGCCAGTAGTGGGGTCCGCTGGACCGGGGAGCTGTTTTTT. Protein: CASSGVRWTGELFF.

This chain links TRBV10-3 with TRBJ2-6; D unclear. Trimming stripped 3 bases from V and 1 base from J, with 4 bases between. Germline-derived CDR1 and CDR2 are ENHRY and SYGVKD. The CDR3 loop spans 14 amino acids. The CDR3 loop reads CAISESSGANVLTF. In DNA, the CDR3 is TGTGCCATCAGTGAATCTTCTGGGGCCAACGTCCTGACTTTC.

This clonotype was counted between two and nine times. The chain recombines TRBV20-1 with TRBJ2-7; D is perhaps TRBD1 (5 bases). The ends were cut back, 5 bases at V and 3 bases at J, with 11 bases in the middle. CDR3 length equals 12 residues. Per the germline V gene, CDR1 is DFQATT and CDR2 is SNEGSKA (reference sequence). CDR3 loop: CSAQDINYEQYF. The CDR3 region has the DNA TGCAGTGCTCAGGACATAAACTACGAGCAGTACTTC.

There are many counts of this clonotype. V usage is TRBV7-6 and J usage is TRBJ1-2; 7 positions match TRBD1. Per the germline V gene, CDR1 is SGHVS and CDR2 is FNYEAQ. This CDR3 contains 14 residues. With V trimmed by 5 bases and J by 10 bases, 13 bases remained unmatched. The CDR3 region has the DNA TGTGCCAGCAGCCCAACGACAGGGCTTAGGGACTACACCTTC. Protein product: CASSPTTGLRDYTF.

This clonotype was seen repeatedly, ten times or more. The V and J genes are TRBV7-2 and TRBJ2-3, with 10 positions matching TRBD2. With 1 base clipped from V and 6 bases from J, the junction kept 7 bases outside the gene matches. This CDR3 has 16 residues. Germline V CDR1 and CDR2: SGHTA, FQGNSA. Here the CDR3 DNA reads TGTGCCAGCAGCTTAGTAGGGAGCGGGGGGGCGGATACGCAGTATTTT. Protein product: CASSLVGSGGADTQYF. Looking up the rest from reference TRBV7-2 and TRBJ2-3 gives the full variable domain: GAGVSQSPSNKVTEKGKDVELRCDPISGHTALYWYRQSLGQGLEFLIYFQGNSAPDKSGLPSDRFSAERTGGSVSTLTIQRTQQEDSAVYLCASSLVGSGGADTQYFGPGTRLTVL.

This clonotype was counted at least ten times. V is TRBV9 and J is TRBJ1-5; 8 bases match TRBD1. Germline V gene data show CDR1 as SGDLS and CDR2 as YYNGEE. The CDR3 is 14 residues long. Unmatched junction bases numbered 11, after V lost 3 bases and J lost 12 bases. The CDR3 region is CASSGQGPGGLQHF. As DNA, the CDR3 is TGTGCCAGCAGCGGACAGGGGCCGGGGGGTCTCCAGCATTTT.

This clonotype was found many times. The chain is built from TRBV7-9 and TRBJ2-3; 7 positions match TRBD1. The CDR3 is 15 residues long. Germline loops: CDR1 SEHNR, CDR2 FQNEAQ (reference sequence). V trimming: 3 bases; J trimming: 4 bases; junction bases outside the gene matches: 7. The CDR3 is CASSFATGFPDTQYF. The DNA of the CDR3 is TGTGCCAGCAGCTTTGCGACAGGGTTCCCAGATACGCAGTATTTT.

This chain links TRBV7-2 with TRBJ1-3; tentative D call: TRBD1 (5 bases). The CDR3 is 15 residues long. The germline V gene encodes CDR1 SGHTA and CDR2 FQGNSA. The V end was cut by 4 bases, the J end by 1 base, with 11 bases between. DNA of the CDR3: TGTGCCAGCAGCTCATTCCAGGGATCTGGAAACACCATATATTTT. Translation gives CASSSFQGSGNTIYF. The full variable domain, with the rest looked up from reference TRBV7-2 and TRBJ1-3, is GAGVSQSPSNKVTEKGKDVELRCDPISGHTALYWYRQSLGQGLEFLIYFQGNSAPDKSGLPSDRFSAERTGGSVSTLTIQRTQQEDSAVYLCASSSFQGSGNTIYFGEGSWLTVV.

Many counts were recorded for this clonotype. The V call is TRBV7-2, the J call TRBJ2-3; the D is unclear. Germline V gene data show CDR1 as SGHTA and CDR2 as FQGNSA. V dropped 5 bases and J dropped 2 bases, with 14 bases sitting between them. The CDR3 sequence is 15 residues long. Here the CDR3 reads CASSRGAQVTDTQYF. In nucleotides, the CDR3 is TGTGCCAGCAGCCGCGGAGCTCAGGTCACAGATACGCAGTATTTT.

About this clonotype: A read error may explain this, as a much larger clone is one base away. This chain joins TRBV7-2 and TRBJ2-3; D is unresolved. The CDR3 has 14 amino acids. V was shortened by 2 bases and J by 14 bases, with 20 bases between the two germline ends. Germline CDR1 is SGHTA and CDR2 is FQGNSA. The CDR3 coding sequence is TGTACCAGCAGCTTAACTGCGGAATTACTACCGTGGTATTTT. It is translated as CTSSLTAELLPWYF. Supplemented by reference TRBV7-2 and TRBJ2-3, the full variable domain reads GAGVSQSPSNKVTEKGKDVELRCDPISGHTALYWYRQSLGQGLEFLIYFQGNSAPDKSGLPSDRFSAERTGGSVSTLTIQRTQQEDSAVYLCTSSLTAELLPWYFGPGTRLTVL.

This clonotype came up many times. The chain uses TRBV7-9 and TRBJ2-1; 10 bases match TRBD2. V shed 5 bases, J shed 0 bases, and the junction held 1 base outside the gene matches. Looked up from germline, CDR1 is SEHNR and CDR2 is FQNEAQ (reference sequence). The CDR3 is 15 amino acids. CDR3: CASSPSGSSYNEQFF. The CDR3 DNA sequence: TGTGCCAGCAGCCCTAGCGGGAGCTCCTACAATGAGCAGTTCTTC.

This clonotype was counted only a few times. CDR3 nucleotide sequence: TGTGCCAGCAGCTTAGATCTTCTCGGGGGATTCATGGCAGATACGCAGTATTTT. It encodes CASSLDLLGGFMADTQYF. The rearrangement uses TRBV11-2 and TRBJ2-3; possibly TRBD2 for D (6 bases). The germline CDR1 and CDR2 sequences are SGHAT and FQNNGV. CDR3 length: 18 residues. Trimming pared 0 bases from V and 4 bases from J, leaving 20 bases between.

This clonotype ranks as medium-sized. This chain uses TRBV7-9 with TRBJ1-3; no clear D gene. The V end was cut by 1 base, the J end by 4 bases, with 11 bases between. CDR3 length: 15 amino acids. Germline values: CDR1 SEHNR, CDR2 FQNEAQ (reference sequence). The CDR3 DNA reads TGTGCCAGCAGCTTAGATTTTGTGGCCGGAAACACCATATATTTT. Its protein product is CASSLDFVAGNTIYF.

The V and J genes are TRBV3-1 and TRBJ2-2; 11 bases line up with TRBD2. The trim removed 6 bases at V and 2 bases at J, leaving 2 bases unmatched. This CDR3 spans 15 amino acids. Germline V gene sequence: CDR1 LGHDT, CDR2 YNNKEL (reference sequence). CDR3 nucleotides: TGTGCCAGCAGGACTAGCGGGGCCAACACCGGGGAGCTGTTTTTT. This gives the protein CASRTSGANTGELFF. The whole variable domain, filled in from reference TRBV3-1 and TRBJ2-2, reads DTAVSQTPKYLVTQMGNDKSIKCEQNLGHDTMYWYKQDSKKFLKIMFSYNNKELIINETVPNRFSPKSPDKAHLNLHINSLELGDSAVYFCASRTSGANTGELFFGEGSRLTVL.

This clonotype was recorded many times. The V and J genes are TRBV12-3 or TRBV12-4 and TRBJ1-1, with D maybe TRBD1 (5 bases). V lost 7 bases, J lost 6 bases, and 15 bases lay in between. The CDR3 totals 13 residues. The CDR3 spells CASKSGMVAEAFF. For the CDR3, the DNA is TGTGCCAGCAAATCAGGGATGGTGGCTGAAGCTTTCTTT.

The rearrangement uses TRBV20-1 and TRBJ2-3, with a tentative D call TRBD1 (6 bases). In germline, CDR1 is DFQATT, CDR2 SNEGSKA (reference sequence). V was trimmed by 2 bases and J by 0 bases, leaving 6 bases between them. The CDR3 covers 13 residues. Here the CDR3 DNA reads TGCAGTGCTAGAAGGGGGAGCACAGATACGCAGTATTTT. Translated, it gives CSARRGSTDTQYF.

This clonotype was seen repeatedly, ten times or more. The V call is TRBV20-1, the J call TRBJ1-1; D gene unclear. This CDR3 region has 14 residues. V was trimmed by 2 bases and J by 2 bases, leaving 12 bases between them. CDR1 is DFQATT, CDR2 SNEGSKA, per germline (reference sequence). DNA for the CDR3: TGCAGTGCTAGAACCGGGTATGGTAACACTGAAGCTTTCTTT. It translates to CSARTGYGNTEAFF.

The chain couples TRBV7-2 to TRBJ1-3, with TRBD1 as a possible D gene (6 bases). Germline V gene data show CDR1 as SGHTA and CDR2 as FQGNSA. V was clipped by 5 bases and J by 2 bases, with 13 bases between them. This CDR3 is built from 15 residues. CDR3 coding DNA: TGTGCCAGCAGCATCCATCAGGGGCCTGGAAACACCATATATTTT. Translating gives CASSIHQGPGNTIYF. Drawing the rest from reference TRBV7-2 and TRBJ1-3, the complete variable domain is GAGVSQSPSNKVTEKGKDVELRCDPISGHTALYWYRQSLGQGLEFLIYFQGNSAPDKSGLPSDRFSAERTGGSVSTLTIQRTQQEDSAVYLCASSIHQGPGNTIYFGEGSWLTVV.

This clonotype was seen a few times. This rearrangement joins TRBV20-1 to TRBJ1-4; D not certain. V dropped 0 bases and J dropped 2 bases, with 4 bases sitting between them. CDR1 is DFQATT, CDR2 SNEGSKA, per germline (reference sequence). CDR3 length: 13 amino acids. This chain's CDR3 is CSARDTTNEKLFF. DNA of the CDR3: TGCAGTGCTAGAGATACGACTAATGAAAAACTGTTTTTT.